This paragraph reports one TCR beta chain. Antigen unknown. CDR1 is MNHEY and CDR2 is SVGAGI in the germline V gene. The CDR3 consists of 14 residues. J gave up 8 bases and V 4 bases, and 10 bases lay outside the gene matches. Roughly 200 ng DNA, 30,000 to 35,000 T cell genomes, went into each sorted-subset replicate PCR. Sequenced by immunoSEQ multiplex PCR; TCRdb stores in-frame clones only, minus some. The data hold roughly 660,000 clones, with less than 95% observed a single time. The record originates from a study of shared clonotypes between healthy human individuals. Study conclusions and caveats: Represented diversity (both genetic and exposure-history) was limited by the small number of donors. Sampling used blood alone; tissue repertoires probably differ.

This chain connects TRBV6-5 to TRBJ1-1; 7 bases fit TRBD1. The receptor comes from a man younger than 35 in good health. Some clones in this sample may be carry-over from other donors' samples. Source material: memory CD8+ T cells from PBMCs. Indicated subset: CD45RO+ cells pooled with CCR7-negative TemRA cells. The CDR3 region is CASSFTRGTEEAFF. Written as DNA, the CDR3 is TGTGCCAGCAGTTTTACAAGAGGGACAGAGGAAGCTTTCTTT.